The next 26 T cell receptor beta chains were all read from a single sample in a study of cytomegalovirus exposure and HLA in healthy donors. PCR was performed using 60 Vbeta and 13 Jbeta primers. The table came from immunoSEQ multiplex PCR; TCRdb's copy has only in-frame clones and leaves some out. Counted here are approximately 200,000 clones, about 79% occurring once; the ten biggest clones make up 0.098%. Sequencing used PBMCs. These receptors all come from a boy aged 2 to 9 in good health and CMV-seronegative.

This chain's CDR3 is CASRRRTGGNTGELFF. The CDR3 DNA sequence: TGTGCCAGTCGAAGGCGGACAGGGGGGAACACCGGGGAGCTGTTTTTT. V usage is TRBV19 and J usage is TRBJ2-2; 10 bases are a match to TRBD1. The J segment lost 1 base and the V segment lost 8 bases, leaving 7 bases of the junction unmatched. This CDR3 has 16 amino acids. CDR1 LNHDA and CDR2 SQIVND come from the germline V gene (reference sequence). Full variable domain (missing parts from reference TRBV19 and TRBJ2-2): DGGITQSPKYLFRKEGQNVTLSCEQNLNHDAMYWYRQDPGQGLRLIYYSQIVNDFQKGDIAEGYSVSREKKESFPLTVTSAQKNPTAFYLCASRRRTGGNTGELFFGEGSRLTVL.

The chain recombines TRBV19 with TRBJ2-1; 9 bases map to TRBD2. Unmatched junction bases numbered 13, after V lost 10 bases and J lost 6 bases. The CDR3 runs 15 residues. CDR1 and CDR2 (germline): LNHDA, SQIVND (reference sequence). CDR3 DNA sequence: TGTGCCACCCACCAAGTGGCGGGGGGGCGCAATGAGCAGTTCTTC. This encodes CATHQVAGGRNEQFF.

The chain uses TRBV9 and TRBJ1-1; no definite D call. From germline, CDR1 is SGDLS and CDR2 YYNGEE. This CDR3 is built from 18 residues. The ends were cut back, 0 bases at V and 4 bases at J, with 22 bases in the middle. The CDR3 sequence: CASSVAHTDLPGSTEAFF. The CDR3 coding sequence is TGTGCCAGCAGCGTAGCCCACACGGACCTACCGGGGAGCACTGAAGCTTTCTTT.

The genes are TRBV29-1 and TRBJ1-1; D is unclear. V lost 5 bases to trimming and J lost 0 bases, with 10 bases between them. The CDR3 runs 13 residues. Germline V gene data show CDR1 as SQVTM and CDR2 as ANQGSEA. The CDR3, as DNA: TGCAGCGTTACAGACCGCCTGAACACTGAAGCTTTCTTT. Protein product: CSVTDRLNTEAFF.

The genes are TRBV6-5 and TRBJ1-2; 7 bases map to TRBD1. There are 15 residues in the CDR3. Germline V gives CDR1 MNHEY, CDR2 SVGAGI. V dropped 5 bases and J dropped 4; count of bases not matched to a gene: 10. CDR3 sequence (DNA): TGTGCCAGCAGTACTGAACCCGGGACAGTCTATGGCTACACCTTC. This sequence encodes CASSTEPGTVYGYTF.

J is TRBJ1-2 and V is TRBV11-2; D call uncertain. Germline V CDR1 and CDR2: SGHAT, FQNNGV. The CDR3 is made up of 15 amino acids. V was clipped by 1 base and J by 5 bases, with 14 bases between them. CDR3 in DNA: TGTGCCAGCAGCTTAGCTCCAGGCGTTGCGTATGGCTACACCTTC. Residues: CASSLAPGVAYGYTF.

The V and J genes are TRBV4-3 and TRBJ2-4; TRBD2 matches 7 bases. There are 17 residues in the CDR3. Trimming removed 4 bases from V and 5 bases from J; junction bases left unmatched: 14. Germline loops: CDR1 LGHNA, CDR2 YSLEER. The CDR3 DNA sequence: TGCGCCAGCAGCCCTTGGATCGGGGGGTCGAACCAAAACATTCAGTACTTC. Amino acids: CASSPWIGGSNQNIQYF.

CDR3 sequence reads: CASSLAAGFSGANVLTF. The CDR3 DNA is TGTGCCAGCAGCTTAGCGGCGGGGTTCTCTGGGGCCAACGTCCTGACTTTC. The rearrangement uses TRBV7-2 and TRBJ2-6, with a tentative D call TRBD2 (6 bases). Per the germline V gene, CDR1 is SGHTA and CDR2 is FQGNSA. The CDR3 spans 17 residues. V lost 0 bases, J lost 0 bases, and 9 bases lay in between. Together with reference TRBV7-2 and TRBJ2-6, the CDR3 gives the full variable domain: GAGVSQSPSNKVTEKGKDVELRCDPISGHTALYWYRQSLGQGLEFLIYFQGNSAPDKSGLPSDRFSAERTGGSVSTLTIQRTQQEDSAVYLCASSLAAGFSGANVLTFGAGSRLTVL.

The CDR3 DNA sequence: TGTGCCAGCACCCCCACAGCGAACACTGAAGCTTTCTTT. Its translation is CASTPTANTEAFF. The chain has TRBV6-5 and TRBJ1-1, with D unclear. The CDR3 runs 13 residues. V was shortened by 7 bases and J by 1 base, with 10 bases between the two germline ends. Germline V gene sequence: CDR1 MNHEY, CDR2 SVGAGI.

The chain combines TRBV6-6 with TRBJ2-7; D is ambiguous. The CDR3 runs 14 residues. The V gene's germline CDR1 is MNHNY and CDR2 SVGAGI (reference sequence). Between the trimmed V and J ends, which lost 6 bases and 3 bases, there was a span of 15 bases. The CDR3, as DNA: TGTGCCAGCAGGTCCCGACCCTCTAGCTACGAGCAGTACTTC. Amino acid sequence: CASRSRPSSYEQYF.

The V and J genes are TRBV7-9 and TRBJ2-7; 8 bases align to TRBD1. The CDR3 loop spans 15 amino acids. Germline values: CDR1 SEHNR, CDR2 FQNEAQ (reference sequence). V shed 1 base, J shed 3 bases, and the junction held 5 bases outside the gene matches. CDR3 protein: CASSLEGTGNYEQYF. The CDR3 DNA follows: TGTGCCAGCAGCTTAGAAGGGACAGGCAACTACGAGCAGTACTTC. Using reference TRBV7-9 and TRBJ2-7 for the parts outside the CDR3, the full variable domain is DTGVSQNPRHKITKRGQNVTFRCDPISEHNRLYWYRQTLGQGPEFLTYFQNEAQLEKSRLLSDRFSAERPKGSFSTLEIQRTEQGDSAMYLCASSLEGTGNYEQYFGPGTRLTVT.

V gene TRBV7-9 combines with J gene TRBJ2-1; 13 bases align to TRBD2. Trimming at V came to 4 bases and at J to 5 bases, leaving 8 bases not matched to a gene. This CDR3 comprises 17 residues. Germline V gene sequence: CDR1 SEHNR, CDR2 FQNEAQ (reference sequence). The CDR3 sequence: CASSSTSGGPTNNEQFF. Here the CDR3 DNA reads TGTGCCAGCAGCTCGACTAGCGGGGGGCCCACTAACAATGAGCAGTTCTTC.

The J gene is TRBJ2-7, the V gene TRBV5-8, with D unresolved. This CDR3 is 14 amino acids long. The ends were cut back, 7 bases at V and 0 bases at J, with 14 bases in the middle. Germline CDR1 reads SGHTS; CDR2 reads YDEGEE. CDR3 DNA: TGTGCCAGCGTAACCGAAAGCCACTCCTACGAGCAGTACTTC. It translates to CASVTESHSYEQYF.

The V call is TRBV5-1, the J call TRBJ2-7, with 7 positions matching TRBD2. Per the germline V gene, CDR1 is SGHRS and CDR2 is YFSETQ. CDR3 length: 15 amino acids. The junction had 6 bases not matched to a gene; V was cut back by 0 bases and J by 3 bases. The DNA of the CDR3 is TGCGCCAGCAGCTTGGTGGGGGGGACCCACTACGAGCAGTACTTC. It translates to CASSLVGGTHYEQYF.

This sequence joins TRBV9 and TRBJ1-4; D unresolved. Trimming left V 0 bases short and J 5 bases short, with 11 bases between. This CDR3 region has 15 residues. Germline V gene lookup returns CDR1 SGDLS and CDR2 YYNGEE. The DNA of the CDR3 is TGTGCCAGCAGCGTAGATCTTGGGCAGAATGAAAAACTGTTTTTT. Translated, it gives CASSVDLGQNEKLFF.

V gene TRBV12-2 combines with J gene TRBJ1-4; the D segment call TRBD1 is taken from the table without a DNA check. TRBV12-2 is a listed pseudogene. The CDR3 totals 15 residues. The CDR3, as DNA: TGTGCAAGTCGCTTCTCAGGGGTAGGTAGTGAAAAACTGTTTTTT. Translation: CASRFSGVGSEKLFF.

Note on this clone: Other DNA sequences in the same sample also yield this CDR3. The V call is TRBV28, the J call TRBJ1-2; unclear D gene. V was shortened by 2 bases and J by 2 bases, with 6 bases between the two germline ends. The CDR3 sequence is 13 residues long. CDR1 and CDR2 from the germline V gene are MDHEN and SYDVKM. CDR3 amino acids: CASSLTVNYGYTF. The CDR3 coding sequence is TGTGCCAGCAGTTTAACAGTGAACTATGGCTACACCTTC.

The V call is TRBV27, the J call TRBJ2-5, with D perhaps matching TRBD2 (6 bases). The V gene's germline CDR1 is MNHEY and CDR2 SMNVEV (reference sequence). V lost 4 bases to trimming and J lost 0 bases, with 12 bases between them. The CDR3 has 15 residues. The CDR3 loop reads CASSSDYRYQETQYF. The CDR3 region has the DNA TGTGCCAGCAGTTCGGACTACAGGTACCAAGAGACCCAGTACTTC.

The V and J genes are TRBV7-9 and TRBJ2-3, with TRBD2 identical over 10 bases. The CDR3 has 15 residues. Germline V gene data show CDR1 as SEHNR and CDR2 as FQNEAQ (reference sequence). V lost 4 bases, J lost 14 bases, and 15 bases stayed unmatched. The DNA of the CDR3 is TGTGCCAGCAGCTCACTTCAGCGGGGGGGCAACGTACGGTATTTT. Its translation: CASSSLQRGGNVRYF. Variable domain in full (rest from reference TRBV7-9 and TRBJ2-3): DTGVSQNPRHKITKRGQNVTFRCDPISEHNRLYWYRQTLGQGPEFLTYFQNEAQLEKSRLLSDRFSAERPKGSFSTLEIQRTEQGDSAMYLCASSSLQRGGNVRYFGPGTRLTVL.

CDR3 residues: CASSLDRVNEKLFF. The DNA for the CDR3 is TGTGCCAGCAGTCTCGACAGGGTTAATGAAAAACTGTTTTTT. The V call is TRBV27, the J call TRBJ1-4; the match to TRBD1 covers 7 bases. CDR3 length equals 14 residues. Looked up from germline, CDR1 is MNHEY and CDR2 is SMNVEV (reference sequence). After removal of 5 bases from V and 4 bases from J, the junction contained 4 bases not matched to a gene. Combining the CDR3 with reference TRBV27 and TRBJ1-4 gives the whole variable domain EAQVTQNPRYLITVTGKKLTVTCSQNMNHEYMSWYRQDPGLGLRQIYYSMNVEVTDKGDVPEGYKVSRKEKRNFPLILESPSPNQTSLYFCASSLDRVNEKLFFGSGTQLSVL.

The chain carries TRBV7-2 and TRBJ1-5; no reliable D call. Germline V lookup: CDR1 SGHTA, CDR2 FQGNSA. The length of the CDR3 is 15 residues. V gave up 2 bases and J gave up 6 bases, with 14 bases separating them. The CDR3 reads CASSLTGRLGQPQHF. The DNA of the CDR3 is TGTGCCAGCAGCTTAACGGGGAGGTTGGGTCAGCCCCAGCATTTT.

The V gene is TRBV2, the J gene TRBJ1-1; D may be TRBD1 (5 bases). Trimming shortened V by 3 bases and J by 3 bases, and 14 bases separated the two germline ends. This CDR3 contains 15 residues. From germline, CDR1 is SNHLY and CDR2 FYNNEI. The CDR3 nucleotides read TGTGCCAGCAGTGACCTCAGGGAAGTGGACACTGAAGCTTTCTTT. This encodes CASSDLREVDTEAFF.

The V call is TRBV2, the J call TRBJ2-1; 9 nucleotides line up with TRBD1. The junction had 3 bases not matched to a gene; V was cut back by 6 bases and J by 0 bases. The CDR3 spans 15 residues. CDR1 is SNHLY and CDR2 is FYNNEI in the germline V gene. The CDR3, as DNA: TGTGCCAGCAGCGGACAGGGGTTCTCCTACAATGAGCAGTTCTTC. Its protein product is CASSGQGFSYNEQFF.

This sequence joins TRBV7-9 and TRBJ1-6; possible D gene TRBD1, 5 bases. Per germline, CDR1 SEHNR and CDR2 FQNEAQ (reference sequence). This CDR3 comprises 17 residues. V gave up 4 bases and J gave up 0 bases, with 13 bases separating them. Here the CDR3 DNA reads TGTGCCAGCAGCTCAGGGCGAAAAAGCTCCTATAATTCACCCCTCCACTTT. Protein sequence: CASSSGRKSSYNSPLHF.

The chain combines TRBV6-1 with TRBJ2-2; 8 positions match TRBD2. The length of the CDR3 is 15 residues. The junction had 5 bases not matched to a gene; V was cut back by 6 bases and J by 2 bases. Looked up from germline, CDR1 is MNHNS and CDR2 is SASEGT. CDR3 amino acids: CASRLGLANTGELFF. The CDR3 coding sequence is TGTGCCAGCAGACTAGGACTAGCCAACACCGGGGAGCTGTTTTTT.

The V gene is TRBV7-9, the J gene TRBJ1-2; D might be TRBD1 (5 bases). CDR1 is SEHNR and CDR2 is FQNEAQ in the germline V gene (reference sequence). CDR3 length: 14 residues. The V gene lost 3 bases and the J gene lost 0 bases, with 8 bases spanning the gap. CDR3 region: CASSLGGANYGYTF. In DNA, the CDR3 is TGTGCCAGCAGCTTGGGGGGGGCTAACTATGGCTACACCTTC.